This T cell receptor (beta chain) was obtained from a study of blood T cell repertoires in COVID-19. Looking at the study overall: There were acute and convalescent COVID-19 samples, and they came from the United States, Italy and Spain. PBMCs, B-cell-depleted T cells, or T cells were the source of the cDNA or gDNA that made up the material.

The germline V and J ends were trimmed by 4 bases and 1 base, with 7 bases remaining between them. CDR1 LGHDT and CDR2 YNNKEL come from the germline V gene (reference sequence). This CDR3 is built from 13 residues. In the source study's methods: Reference gene primers were amplified, and this amplification served to estimate nucleated cell counts. Sequenced by immunoSEQ multiplex PCR; TCRdb stores in-frame clones only, minus some. V, J and clone size are taken as reported in that table, and D and trimming were inferred from the DNA itself. The repertoire includes approximately 85,000 clones, roughly 87% of them detected once, and about 3% sits in the top ten. As regards this clone: The same CDR3 can be traced to other DNA sequences in this sample.

This chain joins TRBV3-1 (or the pseudogene TRBV3-2) and TRBJ1-1, with TRBD1 as a possible D gene (5 bases). Sequencing used peripheral blood. This TCR was recovered from a woman aged 45-65 years with active or convalescent COVID-19. CDR3 loop: CASSPQGNTEAFF. The DNA for the CDR3 is TGTGCCAGCAGCCCCCAGGGGAACACTGAAGCTTTCTTT.